Following are 9 T cell receptor beta chains from one sample sequenced in a study of T cell clonality in common variable immunodeficiency. TCRdb's copy holds only in-frame clones and misses some; the assay was immunoSEQ multiplex PCR. The profile covers about 50,000 clones, none occurring a single time. Sequencing was performed on peripheral blood mononuclear cells. Receptor source: a person aged 18-70 years in good health.

In the case of this clone: The read gets to within 3 residues of the CDR3 end, and the germline J gene fills in the rest. This chain uses TRBV2 with TRBJ2-1; TRBD2 agrees at 7 bases. Germline V gene sequence: CDR1 SNHLY, CDR2 FYNNEI. The CDR3 sequence is 13 residues long. V dropped 6 bases and J dropped 4; count of bases not matched to a gene: 3. CDR3 DNA, as far as it was read: TGTGCCAGCAGGGCGGGACTATACAATGAG. It encodes CASRAGLYNE. The entire CDR3 reads CASRAGLYNEQFF.

This clone was counted at least ten times. The CDR3 extends 3 residues past the end of the read, so its final part is completed from the germline J gene. The genes are TRBV20-1 and TRBJ2-2; D uncertain. Germline CDR1 DFQATT, CDR2 SNEGSKA (reference sequence). Trimming removed 1 base from V and 0 bases from J, with 21 bases in between. CDR3 size: 19 residues. CDR3 DNA, as far as it was read: TGCAGTGCTAGAGTCCCCCCTCGTGGTACAGTGACGAACACCGGGGAG. Its protein product is CSARVPPRGTVTNTGE. The full CDR3 protein is CSARVPPRGTVTNTGELFF.

Notes on this clone: This sequence may be a read error, since a much larger clone differs from it by one base. The sequenced fragment ends 3 residues before the CDR3 boundary, so the rest is inferred from the germline J gene. The sample holds other DNA sequences that translate to the same CDR3. The chain combines TRBV30 with TRBJ1-3, with D possibly being TRBD1 (5 bases). From germline, CDR1 is GTSNPN and CDR2 SVGIG (reference sequence). The CDR3 extends over 13 amino acids. The chain's CDR3 is CAWRVGGGNTIYF. CDR3 DNA (partial): TGTGCCTGGAGGGTCGGGGGTGGAAACACA. Full variable domain (remainder filled in from reference TRBV30 and TRBJ1-3): SQTIHQWPATLVQPVGSPLSLECTVEGTSNPNLYWYRQAAGRGLQLLFYSVGIGQISSEVPQNLSASRPQDRQFILSSKKLLLSDSGFYLCAWRVGGGNTIYFGEGSWLTVV.

CDR3 residues: CASSGPGQISYEQYF. The sequenced CDR3 bases are TGTGCCAGCAGCGGCCCGGGACAGATTTCCTACGAG. V usage is TRBV7-9 and J usage is TRBJ2-7; the match to TRBD1 covers 7 bases. The CDR3 is cut off 3 residues early in the read; its end comes from the germline J gene. The CDR3 is 15 residues long. J was trimmed by 1 base and V by 5 bases; bases with no gene match: 8. Germline V gene data show CDR1 as SEHNR and CDR2 as FQNEAQ (reference sequence).

This clone was seen more than once but under ten times. A much larger clone lies a single base off, so this may be a read error. The DNA ends 3 residues before the CDR3 does, and the rest of the CDR3 is filled in from the germline J gene. The chain has TRBV7-3 and TRBJ2-2; D is possibly TRBD1 (5 bases). Germline V CDR1 and CDR2: SGHTA, FQGTGA. This CDR3 comprises 17 residues. CDR3 region: CASSAWPQGAGANVLFF. CDR3 bases read: TGTGCCAGCAGCGCTTGGCCCCAGGGTGCTGGGGCCAACGTG.

Details on this clone: Sequencing ends 3 residues short of the CDR3 end; the germline J gene provides the rest. The chain has TRBV2 and TRBJ2-6; possibly TRBD1 for D (6 bases). V gave up 6 bases and J gave up 2 bases, with 11 bases separating them. Germline CDR1 and CDR2: SNHLY and FYNNEI. The CDR3 sequence is 15 residues long. Incomplete CDR3 DNA: TGTGCCAGCAGAGAAACAGGGACTGGGGCCAACGTC. Translating it yields CASRETGTGANV. The entire CDR3 sequence reads CASRETGTGANVLTF.

There are many counts of this clone. The sequenced fragment ends 3 residues before the CDR3 boundary, so the rest is inferred from the germline J gene. The chain recombines TRBV7-3 with TRBJ2-1; a possible D gene is TRBD1 (5 bases). Trimming removed 1 base from V and 7 bases from J, with 17 bases in between. The CDR3 runs to 16 residues. Germline lookup yields CDR1 SGHTA and CDR2 FQGTGA. Partial CDR3 DNA: TGTGCCAGCAGCTTAATGGGTGCTAGGGGTCTGAATGAG. It is translated as CASSLMGARGLNE. The entire CDR3 protein is CASSLMGARGLNEQFF.

This clone has a count of ten or more. The read terminates 3 residues before the CDR3 end, so the remaining end is supplied by the germline J gene. Other nucleotide sequences from this sample produce the same CDR3. The chain joins TRBV5-1 to TRBJ1-3, with 10 bases matching TRBD1. CDR3 length equals 14 residues. The V and J ends lost 4 bases and 4 bases, in that order; junction bases with no gene match: 2. Germline V CDR1 and CDR2: SGHRS, YFSETQ. The sequenced CDR3 bases are TGCGCCAGCAGCCTGGACAGGGGGGGAAACACC. It specifies CASSLDRGGNT. The whole CDR3 sequence reads CASSLDRGGNTIYF.

This clone was found many times. The missing CDR3 end, 3 residues past where the read stops, is filled in from the germline J gene. The chain employs TRBV20-1 and TRBJ2-7; D not certain. Germline-derived CDR1 and CDR2 are DFQATT and SNEGSKA (reference sequence). V was cut by 4 bases and J by 3 bases, with 16 bases left in between. The CDR3 length is 14 residues. This CDR3 reads CSAITAPYDYEQYF. The covered CDR3 bases are TGCAGTGCTATAACAGCCCCTTATGACTACGAG.